This T cell receptor (beta chain) comes out of a study of cytomegalovirus exposure and HLA in healthy donors. Study-wide results and limits: Within the 120 validation repertoires, first-cohort TCR clusters tended to co-occur, according to a later analysis.

As to this clone: The antigen remains undetermined.

The repertoire was sequenced with immunoSEQ multiplex PCR; TCRdb's copy has only in-frame clones and lacks some. The table records roughly 56,000 clones, about 93% of them present only once. From germline, CDR1 is KGHSH and CDR2 LQKENI. The CDR3 spans 16 residues. Trimming took 4 bases from V and 1 from J, leaving 16 bases between them. The source is a man aged 18 to 30 in good health and CMV-seronegative. Sequenced sample: PBMCs. V is TRBV18 and J is TRBJ1-2; D is possibly TRBD1 (6 bases). The CDR3: CASSQSVGAHNYGYTF. The CDR3 DNA sequence: TGTGCCAGCTCACAATCTGTGGGGGCGCATAACTATGGCTACACCTTC.